This T cell receptor beta chain comes out of a study of beta chain features in type 1 diabetes. The authors reverse transcribed all of the isolated RNA, so sequencing captured expressed TCRB transcripts. Using immunoSEQ multiplex PCR, the repertoire was profiled, and TCRdb retains in-frame clones only, with some absent. Of approximately 730,000 clones in the sample, 13% were seen once. As concerns this clone: Antigen unknown.

Study-level findings and limits: Shorter TCRB CDR3s, moderately but significantly so, marked every one of the four CD4+ subsets in Type 1 diabetes patients.

This sequence originates from a man between 18 and 35 years old with type 1 diabetes. The specimen was naive CD4+ T cells from blood.

The CDR3 bases are TGTGCCAGCAGCGCTCAGGGGAACAATCAGCCCCAGCATTTT. This encodes CASSAQGNNQPQHF. The chain joins TRBV27 to TRBJ1-5; perhaps TRBD1 as D (6 bases). Germline CDR1 MNHEY, CDR2 SMNVEV (reference sequence). This CDR3 has 14 amino acids. V dropped 6 bases and J dropped 3 bases, with 12 bases sitting between them.